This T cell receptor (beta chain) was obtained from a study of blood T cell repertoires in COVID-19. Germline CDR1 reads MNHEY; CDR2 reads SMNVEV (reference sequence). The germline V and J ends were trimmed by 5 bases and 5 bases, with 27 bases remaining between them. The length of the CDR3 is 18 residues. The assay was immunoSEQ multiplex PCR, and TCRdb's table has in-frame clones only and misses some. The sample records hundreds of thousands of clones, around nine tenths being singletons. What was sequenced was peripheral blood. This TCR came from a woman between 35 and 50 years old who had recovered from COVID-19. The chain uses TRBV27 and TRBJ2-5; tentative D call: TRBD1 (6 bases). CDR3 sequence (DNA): TGTGCCAGCAGTCCCCGGACAGCTGGTTCATCCCACCGCGAGACCCAGTACTTC. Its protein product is CASSPRTAGSSHRETQYF.